A single sample gave rise to the 24 T cell receptor beta chains below, sequenced in a study of T cell responses to AZD1222 COVID-19 vaccine. This table comes from immunoSEQ multiplex PCR, and its TCRdb copy is limited to in-frame clones, with some not included. The data contain about 99,000 clones, about nine tenths of them seen just once; the ten biggest clones take up over 15%. The starting material was peripheral blood, obtained on day 0 of AZD1222 vaccination. These receptors were taken from an adult in good health.

J is TRBJ2-5 and V is TRBV9; the D gene is possibly TRBD2 (7 bases). This CDR3 region has 16 residues. Germline V lookup: CDR1 SGDLS, CDR2 YYNGEE. V lost 0 bases and J lost 2, with 14 bases in between. CDR3 sequence: CASSVDRGAPQETQYF. The CDR3 region has the DNA TGTGCCAGCAGCGTAGATCGGGGGGCCCCTCAAGAGACCCAGTACTTC.

Points on this clone: Likely a read error: the CDR3 ends without its conserved phenylalanine or tryptophan. The chain recombines TRBV7-8 with TRBJ1-6; 9 bases are shared with TRBD1. J was trimmed by 9 bases and V by 1 base; bases with no gene match: 7. Germline CDR1 is SGHVS and CDR2 is FQNEAQ. CDR3 length equals 16 residues. CDR3 DNA sequence: TGTGCCAGCAGCTTAGTGGGGGGACAGGGAGGTTCACCCCTCCACCTT. This encodes CASSLVGGQGGSPLHL.

The V gene is TRBV27, the J gene TRBJ1-4, with TRBD1 as a possible D gene (5 bases). Germline CDR1 reads MNHEY; CDR2 reads SMNVEV (reference sequence). The CDR3 covers 14 residues. Trimming stripped 5 bases from V and 4 bases from J, with 11 bases between. This CDR3 reads CASSPAGDNEKLFF. CDR3 bases: TGTGCCAGCAGTCCCGCGGGGGATAATGAAAAACTGTTTTTT. Variable domain in full (rest from reference TRBV27 and TRBJ1-4): EAQVTQNPRYLITVTGKKLTVTCSQNMNHEYMSWYRQDPGLGLRQIYYSMNVEVTDKGDVPEGYKVSRKEKRNFPLILESPSPNQTSLYFCASSPAGDNEKLFFGSGTQLSVL.

The V and J genes are TRBV2 and TRBJ1-2; possibly TRBD1 for D (5 bases). Trimming took 4 bases from V and 5 from J, leaving 20 bases between them. The CDR3 has 16 amino acids. Germline assignment: CDR1 SNHLY and CDR2 FYNNEI. Here the CDR3 DNA reads TGTGCCAGCAGTGCCATCCCGGAAGGGGCAAGATATGGCTACACCTTC. Translating gives CASSAIPEGARYGYTF. The variable domain in full, completed from reference TRBV2 and TRBJ1-2, reads EPEVTQTPSHQVTQMGQEVILRCVPISNHLYFYWYRQILGQKVEFLVSFYNNEISEKSEIFDDQFSVERPDGSNFTLKIRSTKLEDSAMYFCASSAIPEGARYGYTFGSGTRLTVV.

CDR3 loop: CASSIVRNTEAFF. The CDR3 nucleotides are TGTGCCAGTAGTATTGTAAGGAACACTGAAGCTTTCTTT. This chain uses TRBV19 with TRBJ1-1; no clear D gene. Germline loops: CDR1 LNHDA, CDR2 SQIVND (reference sequence). The CDR3 is made up of 13 amino acids. The V and J ends lost 3 bases and 1 base respectively, with 6 bases between them. The whole variable domain, filled in from reference TRBV19 and TRBJ1-1, reads DGGITQSPKYLFRKEGQNVTLSCEQNLNHDAMYWYRQDPGQGLRLIYYSQIVNDFQKGDIAEGYSVSREKKESFPLTVTSAQKNPTAFYLCASSIVRNTEAFFGQGTRLTVV.

The V call is TRBV9, the J call TRBJ2-2, with D uncertain. V was clipped by 1 base and J by 6 bases, with 4 bases between them. The CDR3 consists of 12 residues. The germline gives CDR1 SGDLS, CDR2 YYNGEE. The CDR3 spells CASSVKSGELFF. The CDR3 DNA reads TGTGCCAGCAGCGTAAAATCCGGGGAGCTGTTTTTT.

The CDR3 nucleotides are TGCGCCAGCAGCCAACACGGACAGCCTCCTTTATACTCTGGGGCCAACGTCCTGACTTTC. It specifies CASSQHGQPPLYSGANVLTF. The rearrangement links TRBV4-1 to TRBJ2-6; TRBD1 might be the D (6 bases). The CDR3 sequence is 20 residues long. V was trimmed by 2 bases and J by 0 bases, leaving 20 bases between them. The germline gives CDR1 MGHRA, CDR2 YSYEKL.

V gene TRBV27 combines with J gene TRBJ2-2, with 7 bases lining up with TRBD2. The ends lost 4 bases at V and 2 bases at J; junction bases unmatched: 28. The CDR3 covers 23 residues. The germline V gene has CDR1 MNHEY and CDR2 SMNVEV (reference sequence). The CDR3 protein is CASSSHLPSWGGPKKPNTGELFF. The CDR3 DNA is TGTGCCAGCAGTTCCCACCTACCCTCGTGGGGGGGACCAAAAAAACCCAACACCGGGGAGCTGTTTTTT.

The chain recombines TRBV10-1 with TRBJ2-3; D is possibly TRBD2 (6 bases). The CDR3 has 15 residues. CDR1 WNHNN and CDR2 SYGVQD come from the germline V gene (reference sequence). V was shortened by 4 bases and J by 1 base, with 12 bases between the two germline ends. Here the CDR3 DNA reads TGCGCCAGCAGTGGACTAGTGGGGGGCACAGATACGCAGTATTTT. Protein: CASSGLVGGTDTQYF.

The chain employs TRBV6-5 and TRBJ2-7; D may be TRBD2 (5 bases). CDR1 and CDR2 from the germline V gene are MNHEY and SVGAGI. V gave up 0 bases and J gave up 2 bases, with 14 bases separating them. The CDR3 consists of 16 residues. CDR3 nucleotides: TGTGCCAGCAGTTACTCCTTTCGGCTGGGAGCCTACGAGCAGTACTTC. Its protein is CASSYSFRLGAYEQYF.

CDR3 bases: TGTGCCTGGAAGCGTGGCAGCGGTACGATCGAGCAGTACTTC. It encodes CAWKRGSGTIEQYF. The rearrangement uses TRBV30 and TRBJ2-7; possibly TRBD2 for D (5 bases). Germline V lookup: CDR1 GTSNPN, CDR2 SVGIG (reference sequence). The V end was cut by 4 bases, the J end by 6 bases, with 19 bases between. This CDR3 comprises 14 residues. Based on the CDR3 plus reference TRBV30 and TRBJ2-7, the full variable domain is SQTIHQWPATLVQPVGSPLSLECTVEGTSNPNLYWYRQAAGRGLQLLFYSVGIGQISSEVPQNLSASRPQDRQFILSSKKLLLSDSGFYLCAWKRGSGTIEQYFGPGTRLTVT.

There are a few counts of this clone. The rearrangement uses TRBV4-2 and TRBJ2-7; TRBD1 matches at 9 bases. The trim removed 4 bases at V and 3 bases at J, leaving 7 bases unmatched. The germline gives CDR1 LGHNA, CDR2 YNFKEQ. There are 15 residues in the CDR3. CDR3: CASSRPGQGFYEQYF. The CDR3 DNA follows: TGTGCCAGCAGCCGACCGGGACAGGGTTTCTACGAGCAGTACTTC.

The gene calls are TRBV19 and TRBJ1-2, with D possibly TRBD1 on 5 matching bases. The V gene lost 7 bases and the J gene lost 3 bases, with 15 bases spanning the gap. Germline V lookup: CDR1 LNHDA, CDR2 SQIVND (reference sequence). The CDR3 consists of 14 residues. Written as DNA, the CDR3 is TGTGCCAGTAATCTCCGGGGGGAGGACTATGGCTACACCTTC. Its protein product is CASNLRGEDYGYTF.

The genes are TRBV5-1 and TRBJ2-3, with D possibly matching TRBD2 (5 bases). The germline gives CDR1 SGHRS, CDR2 YFSETQ. The CDR3 runs 14 residues. V lost 1 base and J lost 2, with 8 bases in between. Here the CDR3 DNA reads TGCGCCAGCAGCTTGATGGGAGACACAGATACGCAGTATTTT. Encoded protein: CASSLMGDTDTQYF.

Worth noting for this clone: In this CDR3 the conserved last residue, phenylalanine or tryptophan, is missing, so a read error is likely. The chain carries TRBV5-1 and TRBJ1-6; maybe TRBD1 (6 bases). Between the trimmed V and J ends, which lost 1 base and 7 bases, there was a span of 12 bases. Germline CDR1 reads SGHRS; CDR2 reads YFSETQ. CDR3 length: 15 residues. The CDR3 protein is CASSLIGGRNSPLHL. Here the CDR3 DNA reads TGCGCCAGCAGCTTGATTGGGGGGCGGAATTCACCCCTCCACCTT.

The chain recombines TRBV4-1 with TRBJ1-5; D is unclear. The CDR3 is 16 residues long. V was trimmed by 2 bases and J by 7 bases, leaving 18 bases between them. The germline V gene encodes CDR1 MGHRA and CDR2 YSYEKL. This CDR3 is CASSQRPNEGHQPQHF. The CDR3 DNA is TGCGCCAGCAGCCAACGCCCCAACGAGGGCCACCAGCCCCAGCATTTT.

This clone was detected once. The gene calls are TRBV12-3 or TRBV12-4 and TRBJ1-2; D possibly corresponds to TRBD1 (6 bases). Deletions cut 6 bases from V and 6 bases from J, with 14 bases between. The CDR3 totals 13 residues. CDR3 sequence reads: CASSPGHKDGYTF. The CDR3 DNA reads TGTGCCAGCAGCCCGGGACATAAGGATGGCTACACCTTC.

This clone was counted once. V and J are TRBV3-1 (or the pseudogene TRBV3-2) and TRBJ1-2; weak D call: TRBD1 (6 bases). CDR3 length: 15 amino acids. Per germline, CDR1 LGHDT and CDR2 YNNKEL (reference sequence). V was clipped by 3 bases and J by 3 bases, with 14 bases between them. CDR3 sequence: CASSQGPGAYYGYTF. The CDR3 DNA sequence: TGTGCCAGCAGCCAGGGACCAGGGGCGTACTATGGCTACACCTTC.

V and J are TRBV4-1 and TRBJ2-3, with D possibly TRBD1 on 6 matching bases. V was cut by 4 bases and J by 3 bases, with 11 bases left in between. Germline V gene sequence: CDR1 MGHRA, CDR2 YSYEKL. The CDR3 is 14 amino acids. The CDR3 nucleotides read TGCGCCAGCAGCCTTCTGGGGGCGACAGATACGCAGTATTTT. As protein: CASSLLGATDTQYF.

The chain joins TRBV7-5 to TRBJ2-1; the table's D call, TRBD2, was not checked against the DNA. TRBV7-5 is a documented pseudogene. The length of the CDR3 is 14 residues. CDR3 sequence reads: CVRSRGGTYNEQFF. The CDR3 DNA reads TGTGTCAGAAGCCGTGGGGGGACCTACAATGAGCAGTTCTTC.

V usage is TRBV6-5 and J usage is TRBJ2-2; D is uncertain. Looked up from germline, CDR1 is MNHEY and CDR2 is SVGAGI. V was pared by 10 bases and J by 0 bases, with 12 bases between. This CDR3 has 14 amino acids. This chain's CDR3 is CATNGLTNTGELFF. CDR3 DNA sequence: TGTGCCACTAATGGTCTGACGAACACCGGGGAGCTGTTTTTT.

The rearrangement links TRBV5-6 to TRBJ2-2; 7 bases are a match to TRBD1. There are 16 residues in the CDR3. The germline V gene encodes CDR1 SGHDT and CDR2 YYEEEE. J was trimmed by 3 bases and V by 4 bases; bases with no gene match: 9. The CDR3 here is CASSRDIQGYTGELFF. The CDR3 DNA reads TGTGCCAGCAGCCGGGACATACAGGGGTACACCGGGGAGCTGTTTTTT. Full variable domain (rest looked up from reference TRBV5-6 and TRBJ2-2): DAGVTQSPTHLIKTRGQQVTLRCSPKSGHDTVSWYQQALGQGPQFIFQYYEEEERQRGNFPDRFSGHQFPNYSSELNVNALLLGDSALYLCASSRDIQGYTGELFFGEGSRLTVL.

Written as DNA, the CDR3 is TGTGCCAGCAGTTTAAGGGACAACAATCAGCCCCAGCATTTT. Protein product: CASSLRDNNQPQHF. The chain couples TRBV27 to TRBJ1-5; D possibly corresponds to TRBD1 (6 bases). Trimming took off 2 bases at V and 3 bases at J, with 8 bases between the two ends. Germline assignment: CDR1 MNHEY and CDR2 SMNVEV (reference sequence). The CDR3 runs to 14 residues.

The gene calls are TRBV6-5 and TRBJ2-7; the match to TRBD1 covers 11 bases. The CDR3 contains 14 residues. V lost 4 bases to trimming and J lost 3 bases; unmatched junction nucleotides: 2. Germline V CDR1 and CDR2: MNHEY, SVGAGI. CDR3: CASSSGTGGYEQYF. CDR3 sequence (DNA): TGTGCCAGCAGTTCCGGGACAGGGGGCTACGAGCAGTACTTC.